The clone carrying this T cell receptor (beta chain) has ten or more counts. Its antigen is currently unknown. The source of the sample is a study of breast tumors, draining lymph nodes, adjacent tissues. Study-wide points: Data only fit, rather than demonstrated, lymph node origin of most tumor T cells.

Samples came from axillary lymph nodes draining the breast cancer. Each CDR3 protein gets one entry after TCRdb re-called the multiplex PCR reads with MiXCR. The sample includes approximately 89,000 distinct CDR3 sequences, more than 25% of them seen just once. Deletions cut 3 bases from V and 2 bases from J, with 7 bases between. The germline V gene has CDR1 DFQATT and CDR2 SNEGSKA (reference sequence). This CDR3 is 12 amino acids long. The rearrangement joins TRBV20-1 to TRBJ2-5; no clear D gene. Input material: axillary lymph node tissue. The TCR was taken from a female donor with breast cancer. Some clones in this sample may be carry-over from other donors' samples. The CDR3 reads CSASSNQETQYF. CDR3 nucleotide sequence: TGCAGTGCTAGCAGTAATCAAGAGACCCAGTACTTC.